This T cell receptor beta chain was found in a study of shared clonotypes between healthy human individuals. Study-level background: Those who served as donors were a couple of women and a few men between the ages of 18 and 49.

As concerns this clone: No antigen is known for it.

Deletions cut 6 bases from V and 4 bases from J, with 12 bases between. Germline V lookup: CDR1 SNHLY, CDR2 FYNNEI. The CDR3 totals 13 residues. Original data processing: ImmunoSEQ only sent back junction sequences with no quality scores, so filtering was done differently. Generated by immunoSEQ multiplex PCR, the TCRdb table keeps only in-frame clones and is missing some. The V and J calls and the clone size are those of that table, but D and trimming were determined from the DNA. The sample includes 2.3 million or so clones, 93% of them seen just once. Study-level results: Naive subsets typically showed greater estimated richness than memory subsets.

Sequenced sample: naive CD4+ T cells from PBMCs. Noted subset: CD45RA+ positively selected. The receptor was derived from a man aged 18 to 29 in good health. Some clones in this sample may be carry-over from other donors' samples. V gene TRBV2 combines with J gene TRBJ1-2; no clear D. In DNA, the CDR3 is TGTGCCAGCAGGGGAGAGGACCCCTATGGCTACACCTTC. Translation gives CASRGEDPYGYTF.